The sequence of this T cell receptor (beta chain) was determined in a study of T cell clusters in autoimmune cytopenias. One tube held mixed TRB-A and TRB-B primer pools for touch-down PCR. TCRdb re-called the multiplex PCR reads and catalogs CDR3 proteins one per entry, DNA excluded. Its table lists about 2,700 distinct CDR3 sequences. CDR1 and CDR2 (germline): LNHDA, SQIVND (reference sequence). The CDR3 is 14 residues long. TRB was amplified from about 270 ng of peripheral blood genomic DNA per sample. These records were also assigned to another study, of T cell repertoires in aging, cancer and after chemotherapy.

The chain couples TRBV19 to TRBJ1-3; TCRdb designates TRBD1, a call that cannot be tested without DNA. The clonotype was recovered from a human donor with an autoimmune cytopenia or autoimmune hepatitis (not recorded which). The specimen sequenced was peripheral blood. The chain's CDR3 is CASRNRGAGNTIYF.